This T cell receptor beta chain was profiled in a study of blood T cells in healthy people across ages. Primers used in a second PCR of roughly 6 to 12 cycles were a sample-barcoded 5' primer and a J-beta primer mix. TCRdb analysed the 5' RACE reads with MiXCR anew, one entry per CDR3 protein. The sample has 1.5 million to 1.9 million distinct CDR3 sequences; 40% to 45% are singletons. V was cut by 0 bases and J by 1 base, with 12 bases left in between. Looked up from germline, CDR1 is MGHRA and CDR2 is YSYEKL. The CDR3 consists of 16 residues. The chain couples TRBV4-1 to TRBJ1-1; no clear D. The sequenced sample was blood. This clonotype was obtained from a woman between 18 and 30 years old in good health. The CDR3 sequence is CASSQDFAARNTEAFF. CDR3 nucleotides: TGCGCCAGCAGCCAAGATTTCGCCGCTCGGAACACTGAAGCTTTCTTT.